The next 32 T cell receptor beta chains were all read from a single sample in a study of OX40 agonist ivuxolimab in advanced cancers. Library generation was performed with the immunoSEQ multiplex PCR assay. The immuneACCESS repertoire file appears here via TCRdb, limited to in-frame rearrangements. These files lack a portion of the clones; in checked studies, under half of the deficit traces to unresolved V genes, and the cause of the others is not known. The sample data list 20,000 to 30,000 clones, and approximately 73% of these were observed just once. The ten top clones hold around 19% of the sample. The sequencing here drew on CD4+ or CD8+ T cells sorted from blood, taken in a trial of the OX40 agonist ivuxolimab. Source of these receptors: an adult with an advanced solid tumor such as melanoma, head and neck, liver or kidney cancer.

The chain recombines TRBV7-9 with TRBJ2-1; D is ambiguous. The germline CDR1 and CDR2 sequences are SEHNR and FQNEAQ (reference sequence). The CDR3 contains 12 residues. Trimming stripped 1 base from V and 7 bases from J, with 5 bases between. In nucleotides, the CDR3 is TGTGCCAGCAGCTTAGAGGGAAATGAGCAGTTCTTC. It yields the protein CASSLEGNEQFF.

This clone was observed many times. The chain has TRBV6-9 and TRBJ2-3; D unresolved. With 8 bases removed from V and 2 bases from J, the gap between germline ends came to 8 bases. Germline V gene lookup returns CDR1 MNHGY and CDR2 SVAAGI. The CDR3 sequence is 12 residues long. This chain's CDR3 is CASGWNTDTQYF. For the CDR3, the DNA is TGTGCCAGCGGTTGGAACACAGATACGCAGTATTTT.

The V gene is TRBV11-2, the J gene TRBJ1-1; D gene ambiguous. The V and J ends lost 5 bases and 6 bases respectively, with 13 bases between them. The germline V gene encodes CDR1 SGHAT and CDR2 FQNNGV. The CDR3 sequence is 13 residues long. Written as DNA, the CDR3 is TGTGCCAGCAGCCCGAGGGCCAGCCCTGAAGCTTTCTTT. Protein product: CASSPRASPEAFF. Drawing the rest from reference TRBV11-2 and TRBJ1-1, the complete variable domain is EAGVAQSPRYKIIEKRQSVAFWCNPISGHATLYWYQQILGQGPKLLIQFQNNGVVDDSQLPKDRFSAERLKGVDSTLKIQPAKLEDSAVYLCASSPRASPEAFFGQGTRLTVV.

In this sample, this clone turned up once. The chain couples TRBV10-3 to TRBJ2-3, with a possible D match to TRBD2 (6 bases). CDR3 length equals 13 residues. CDR1 and CDR2 from the germline V gene are ENHRY and SYGVKD. The V end lost 5 bases, the J end lost 6 bases, and 12 bases lay between the germline ends. Here the CDR3 DNA reads TGTGCCATCAGTTCATCCGGAGGGGATACGCAGTATTTT. Its translation: CAISSSGGDTQYF.

This clone was observed a single time. The rearrangement links TRBV28 to TRBJ1-5; 7 bases line up with TRBD1. Germline CDR1 reads MDHEN; CDR2 reads SYDVKM. J lost 7 bases, V lost 3 bases, and 6 bases had no gene match. CDR3 size: 14 residues. CDR3: CASSFQTGHQPQHF. The DNA for the CDR3 is TGTGCCAGCAGTTTCCAGACAGGGCACCAGCCCCAGCATTTT. The full variable domain, completed using reference TRBV28 and TRBJ1-5, is DVKVTQSSRYLVKRTGEKVFLECVQDMDHENMFWYRQDPGLGLRLIYFSYDVKMKEKGDIPEGYSVSREKKERFSLILESASTNQTSMYLCASSFQTGHQPQHFGDGTRLSIL.

This chain connects TRBV9 to TRBJ2-1; 7 positions agree with TRBD2. Germline values: CDR1 SGDLS, CDR2 YYNGEE. V shed 0 bases, J shed 4 bases, and the junction held 10 bases outside the gene matches. This CDR3 comprises 17 residues. Here the CDR3 DNA reads TGTGCCAGCAGCGTAGTTGATGGACTCGGGGGGTACAATGAGCAGTTCTTC. It encodes CASSVVDGLGGYNEQFF.

V usage is TRBV19 and J usage is TRBJ2-7; D is possibly TRBD2 (6 bases). The CDR3 contains 18 residues. Germline V gene lookup returns CDR1 LNHDA and CDR2 SQIVND (reference sequence). With 2 bases removed from V and 0 bases from J, the gap between germline ends came to 20 bases. The CDR3 sequence is CASSIFGPRDGFSYEQYF. The CDR3 nucleotides are TGTGCCAGTAGTATATTTGGGCCGCGGGACGGCTTCTCCTACGAGCAGTACTTC.

This clone came up a few times. The rearrangement uses TRBV27 and TRBJ1-1; tentative D call: TRBD1 (5 bases). The CDR3 spans 15 residues. V lost 7 bases and J lost 4, with 19 bases in between. Germline loops: CDR1 MNHEY, CDR2 SMNVEV (reference sequence). In nucleotides, the CDR3 is TGTGCCAGCAAAGACGGGACCACGGGCGCCACTGAAGCTTTCTTT. It yields the protein CASKDGTTGATEAFF.

This clone was counted only a few times. The chain has TRBV29-1 and TRBJ1-1; unclear D gene. The CDR3 has 10 residues. Germline CDR1 reads SQVTM; CDR2 reads ANQGSEA. Trimming removed 7 bases at V and 0 bases at J, with 3 bases between. The CDR3 here is CSALNTEAFF. The CDR3 DNA reads TGCAGCGCCTTGAACACTGAAGCTTTCTTT.

The gene calls are TRBV28 and TRBJ2-7, with unresolved D. CDR3 size: 11 residues. In germline, CDR1 is MDHEN, CDR2 SYDVKM. Trimming stripped 5 bases from V and 4 bases from J, with 6 bases between. CDR3 protein: CASSPQYEQYF. The CDR3 region has the DNA TGTGCCAGCAGTCCTCAATACGAGCAGTACTTC.

The gene calls are TRBV7-8 and TRBJ2-5; 10 bases match TRBD2. The CDR3 length is 15 residues. From germline, CDR1 is SGHVS and CDR2 FQNEAQ. V gave up 5 bases and J gave up 4 bases; unmatched junction bases: 7. The CDR3 loop reads CASSHGSGGAETQYF. The CDR3 region has the DNA TGTGCCAGCAGCCATGGCAGCGGGGGGGCAGAGACCCAGTACTTC.

The V and J genes are TRBV7-2 and TRBJ2-7; 7 bases match TRBD1. The V gene's germline CDR1 is SGHTA and CDR2 FQGNSA. J lost 1 base, V lost 4 bases, and 7 bases had no gene match. The CDR3 length is 15 residues. The CDR3 reads CASSSPDRPSYEQYF. CDR3 in DNA: TGTGCCAGCAGCTCACCGGACAGGCCTTCCTACGAGCAGTACTTC.

In its sample, this clone was seen once. The rearrangement joins TRBV4-2 to TRBJ1-5; D is unclear. Trimming pared 0 bases from V and 4 bases from J, leaving 10 bases between. Per the germline V gene, CDR1 is LGHNA and CDR2 is YNFKEQ. The CDR3 consists of 15 residues. Here the CDR3 reads CASSQDTGVNQPQHF. CDR3 sequence (DNA): TGTGCCAGCAGCCAAGACACCGGAGTAAATCAGCCCCAGCATTTT.

The chain links TRBV28 to TRBJ2-1; TRBD1 agrees at 10 bases. V trimming: 7 bases; J trimming: 4 bases; junction bases outside the gene matches: 4. CDR1 and CDR2 from the germline V gene are MDHEN and SYDVKM. CDR3 length: 14 amino acids. The CDR3 nucleotides read TGTGCCAGCACGGGGACAGGGGTATACAATGAGCAGTTCTTC. This codes for CASTGTGVYNEQFF.

The chain couples TRBV7-3 to TRBJ2-2, with D maybe TRBD2 (6 bases). CDR3 length equals 17 residues. CDR1 SGHTA and CDR2 FQGTGA come from the germline V gene. The V end was cut by 4 bases, the J end by 3 bases, with 18 bases between. The CDR3 spells CASSYRPLGGDTGELFF. The CDR3, as DNA: TGTGCCAGCAGCTATCGGCCATTGGGCGGGGACACCGGGGAGCTGTTTTTT.

The chain is built from TRBV6-5 and TRBJ2-7, with D possibly being TRBD1 (5 bases). Trimming removed 2 bases at V and 5 bases at J, with 13 bases between. CDR1 and CDR2 from the germline V gene are MNHEY and SVGAGI. This CDR3 is 14 amino acids long. CDR3 DNA sequence: TGTGCCAGCAGTTACGGGGTCAGGGTGCACGAGCAGTACTTC. Translating gives CASSYGVRVHEQYF.

The chain links TRBV10-3 to TRBJ2-2; possibly TRBD1 for D (5 bases). This CDR3 region has 16 residues. Per germline, CDR1 ENHRY and CDR2 SYGVKD. The ends were cut back, 4 bases at V and 3 bases at J, with 15 bases in the middle. CDR3 region: CAISGQDQGHTGELFF. Here the CDR3 DNA reads TGTGCCATCAGTGGCCAGGATCAGGGCCACACCGGGGAGCTGTTTTTT.

J is TRBJ1-6 and V is TRBV27; 9 bases map to TRBD1. The CDR3 spans 14 residues. Unmatched junction bases numbered 4, after V lost 6 bases and J lost 7 bases. Germline V gene sequence: CDR1 MNHEY, CDR2 SMNVEV (reference sequence). The CDR3 region has the DNA TGTGCCAGCAGGGGACAGGGTATAAATTCACCCCTCCACTTT. It is translated as CASRGQGINSPLHF.

This chain connects TRBV6-5 to TRBJ2-1, with 7 bases aligning to TRBD2. Trimming at V came to 6 bases and at J to 5 bases, leaving 7 bases not matched to a gene. This CDR3 spans 14 amino acids. The V gene's germline CDR1 is MNHEY and CDR2 SVGAGI. CDR3 amino acids: CASRSTGGDNEQFF. The DNA of the CDR3 is TGTGCCAGCAGGTCAACGGGGGGAGACAATGAGCAGTTCTTC.

Comment on this clone: Its ends do not fully match the called genes, so a read error is possible. This chain uses TRBV9 with TRBJ1-6; D unresolved. This CDR3 is built from 16 residues. Germline CDR1 SGDLS, CDR2 YYNGEE. CDR3: CASSGTAGHYNSPFHF. DNA for the CDR3: TGTGCCAGCAGCGGTACGGCGGGCCACTATAATTCACCCTTCCACTTT.

This clone was observed a handful of times. The V and J genes are TRBV7-3 and TRBJ2-7; D is possibly TRBD2 (6 bases). CDR3 length: 13 amino acids. Germline assignment: CDR1 SGHTA and CDR2 FQGTGA. With 4 bases removed from V and 6 bases from J, the gap between germline ends came to 13 bases. The DNA for the CDR3 is TGTGCCAGCAGCTCGGGGGTCTCGGCCGAGCAGTACTTC. Amino acids: CASSSGVSAEQYF.

V gene TRBV7-9 combines with J gene TRBJ2-1; 8 positions agree with TRBD2. J lost 0 bases, V lost 5 bases, and 6 bases had no gene match. This CDR3 contains 16 residues. Germline V gene sequence: CDR1 SEHNR, CDR2 FQNEAQ (reference sequence). DNA for the CDR3: TGTGCCAGCAGCCCCCGGGGGGGAAGCTCCTACAATGAGCAGTTCTTC. Translated: CASSPRGGSSYNEQFF.

This clone is medium-sized (0.01 to 0.1%) by share. The chain recombines TRBV28 with TRBJ2-7; TRBD2 matches at 15 bases. CDR3 length: 17 amino acids. After removal of 6 bases from V and 2 bases from J, the junction contained 8 bases not matched to a gene. Germline V lookup: CDR1 MDHEN, CDR2 SYDVKM. CDR3 nucleotides: TGTGCCAGCAGCACCGGGACTAGCGGGGGGCCTCCCTACGAGCAGTACTTC. Its translation: CASSTGTSGGPPYEQYF.

The J gene is TRBJ2-1, the V gene TRBV13, with 8 bases fitting TRBD2. There are 15 residues in the CDR3. The germline V gene encodes CDR1 PRHDT and CDR2 FYEKMQ (reference sequence). V shed 0 bases and J 4 bases; nucleotides not matched to a gene: 2. CDR3: CASSLGLADYNEQFF. In DNA form, the CDR3 reads TGTGCCAGCAGCTTAGGACTAGCGGATTACAATGAGCAGTTCTTC.

This chain uses TRBV19 with TRBJ2-7, with 7 nucleotides matching TRBD2. Germline V CDR1 and CDR2: LNHDA, SQIVND (reference sequence). The CDR3 totals 15 residues. Trimming at V came to 5 bases and at J to 7 bases, leaving 14 bases not matched to a gene. The CDR3 bases are TGTGCCAGTAGTGACCCAGCGGGGATATCTGAAGAGCAGTACTTC. This sequence encodes CASSDPAGISEEQYF.

This chain links TRBV5-6 with TRBJ2-7; D unresolved. V lost 6 bases and J lost 3, with 13 bases in between. The germline gives CDR1 SGHDT, CDR2 YYEEEE. The length of the CDR3 is 13 residues. The CDR3 is CASTLESSYEQYF. The CDR3 nucleotides read TGTGCCAGCACCCTTGAATCAAGCTACGAGCAGTACTTC.

This clone appeared a few times. The V and J genes are TRBV19 and TRBJ1-5; no reliable D call. V gave up 7 bases and J gave up 0 bases, with 13 bases separating them. CDR1 is LNHDA and CDR2 is SQIVND in the germline V gene (reference sequence). The CDR3 spans 15 residues. In DNA, the CDR3 is TGTGCCAGTAAGCGCGCGGTATCTAGCAATCAGCCCCAGCATTTT. This sequence encodes CASKRAVSSNQPQHF.

The genes are TRBV23-1 and TRBJ2-2; D is perhaps TRBD1 (5 bases). TRBV23-1 is an ORF, and what it does is uncertain. CDR3 size: 14 residues. V was cut by 2 bases and J by 8 bases, with 12 bases left in between. CDR3 in amino acids: CASSQKGKGGELFF. In DNA form, the CDR3 reads TGCGCCAGCAGTCAAAAGGGGAAGGGAGGGGAGCTGTTTTTT.

This clone showed up just once. The V call is TRBV11-3, the J call TRBJ2-3; D possibly corresponds to TRBD2 (5 bases). Between the trimmed V and J ends, which lost 6 bases and 2 bases, there was a span of 9 bases. The CDR3 length is 13 residues. In germline, CDR1 is SGHNT, CDR2 YENEEA. The CDR3 loop is CASSQRATDTQYF. The CDR3 nucleotides read TGTGCCAGCAGTCAGAGGGCCACAGATACGCAGTATTTT. Looking up the rest from reference TRBV11-3 and TRBJ2-3 gives the full variable domain: EAGVVQSPRYKIIEKKQPVAFWCNPISGHNTLYWYLQNLGQGPELLIRYENEEAVDDSQLPKDRFSAERLKGVDSTLKIQPAELGDSAVYLCASSQRATDTQYFGPGTRLTVL.

This clone was recorded only once. V gene TRBV19 combines with J gene TRBJ2-3; the match to TRBD2 covers 7 bases. Germline V CDR1 and CDR2: LNHDA, SQIVND (reference sequence). CDR3 length equals 15 residues. The ends lost 9 bases at V and 2 bases at J; junction bases unmatched: 11. The CDR3 loop reads CASSQGAGYTDTQYF. For the CDR3, the DNA is TGTGCCAGCAGTCAAGGAGCGGGGTACACAGATACGCAGTATTTT.

V usage is TRBV6-1 and J usage is TRBJ2-7; the D is unclear. The CDR3 has 14 residues. V lost 6 bases to trimming and J lost 2 bases, with 14 bases between them. CDR1 is MNHNS, CDR2 SASEGT, per germline. CDR3 region: CASSRLTETYEQYF. CDR3 in DNA: TGTGCCAGCAGCCGACTCACAGAGACCTACGAGCAGTACTTC.

The chain links TRBV7-6 to TRBJ2-7; D ambiguous. This CDR3 is 14 amino acids long. The V and J ends lost 5 bases and 3 bases respectively, with 14 bases between them. CDR1 is SGHVS, CDR2 FNYEAQ, per germline. CDR3 in DNA: TGTGCCAGCAGCGACCGAGACACGGACTACGAGCAGTACTTC. This codes for CASSDRDTDYEQYF.